This section outlines one T cell receptor beta chain sequence together with its context. The PCR ran on 60 Vbeta and 13 Jbeta primers. Some clones are missing from TCRdb's copy, which holds only in-frame ones; the method was immunoSEQ multiplex PCR. The data show 90,000 to 120,000 clones, about 81% seen once. These data originate in a study of cytomegalovirus exposure and HLA in healthy donors. Trimming shortened V by 2 bases and J by 6 bases, and 5 bases separated the two germline ends. CDR1 and CDR2 from the germline V gene are WSHSY and SAAADI. The CDR3 has 12 amino acids. The V call is TRBV10-2, the J call TRBJ2-1; no firm D call. The specimen sequenced was PBMCs. The clonotype comes from a man aged 25 to 45 in good health and CMV-seropositive. CDR3 sequence: CASSETSNEQFF. CDR3 DNA: TGCGCCAGCAGTGAGACAAGCAATGAGCAGTTCTTC.